This TCR beta chain was obtained from a study of T cells in Graves' hyperthyroidism and ophthalmopathy. Study summary: Initial diagnosis, before any treatment, was when peripheral blood was collected.

The CDR3 regions of TCR beta were amplified from RNA transcripts. The study used the HTBI primer set for a first-round RT-PCR of the TCR CDR3. TCRdb analysed the multiplex PCR reads with MiXCR anew, one entry per CDR3 protein. The sample yields about 560,000 distinct CDR3 sequences, 13% to 15% seen once. No progression to ophthalmopathy during 18 months of follow-up defined stable disease. Clinical symptoms, serum thyroxine, TRAb, thyroid ultrasound and orbital computed tomography informed diagnoses. This CDR3 comprises 14 residues. The germline CDR1 and CDR2 sequences are MNHEY and SMNVEV (reference sequence). V lost 6 bases and J lost 4, with 12 bases in between. This clonotype appeared many times.

The TCR sequence derives from a woman between 40 and 50 years old with Graves' hyperthyroidism. The rearrangement links TRBV27 to TRBJ2-2; D uncertain. The sequenced sample was blood. The CDR3 bases are TGTGCCAGCAGGGGTGACTCACTCACCGGGGAGCTGTTTTTT. Protein sequence: CASRGDSLTGELFF.